A selection of T cell receptor beta chains follows, all from one sample in a study of T cells in Graves' hyperthyroidism and ophthalmopathy. TCRdb reanalysed the multiplex PCR reads using MiXCR and keeps one entry per CDR3 protein. Here the sample spans roughly 420,000 distinct CDR3 sequences, 15% to 19% being singletons. Sequenced input: blood. The receptors come from a woman younger than 30 with Graves' hyperthyroidism. Each CDR3 is given with its conserved first and last residue. The order of the fields is CDR3 protein, J gene, V gene, D gene. The D gene is left open where the match is weak.

CASSLLRPEGQPQHF	TRBJ1-5	TRBV28	-
CASSRTPRGTDTQYF	TRBJ2-3	TRBV4-3	TRBD1
CASSLEPVLSSYEQYF	TRBJ2-7	TRBV7-6	-
CASSWGWGMNTEAFF	TRBJ1-1	TRBV5-8	-
CSASRLGTGGTYEQYF	TRBJ2-7	TRBV20-1	TRBD1
CASSDPADGYTF	TRBJ1-2	TRBV7-9	-
CASSHDTGGPQGLLYGYTF	TRBJ1-2	TRBV4-2	TRBD1
CASGRRTSGSHEQYF	TRBJ2-7	TRBV6-1	TRBD2
CASSPGLGYGYTF	TRBJ1-2	TRBV12-3/TRBV12-4	-
CASSLSTGTLYNEQFF	TRBJ2-1	TRBV7-9	-
CASSNEAIAKNIQYF	TRBJ2-4	TRBV7-2	-
CSASGLAGEHEQYF	TRBJ2-7	TRBV20-1	TRBD2
CATSDATGSGETQYF	TRBJ2-5	TRBV24-1	-
CSASGPAGGADTQYF	TRBJ2-3	TRBV20-1	TRBD2
CSARVDQGYAYEQYF	TRBJ2-7	TRBV20-1	-
CASSSRRFHTEAFF	TRBJ1-1	TRBV6-1	-
CSARGGSSDYEQYF	TRBJ2-7	TRBV20-1	-
CSALLAGSTDTQYF	TRBJ2-3	TRBV20-1	TRBD2
CSATTGGHNSNQPQHF	TRBJ1-5	TRBV20-1	TRBD1
CASSRSGEGEQYF	TRBJ2-7	TRBV18	-
CASSDRTGPPVDTQYF	TRBJ2-3	TRBV9	TRBD1
CASKWASGYNEQFF	TRBJ2-1	TRBV12-3/TRBV12-4	TRBD2
CASRRPGRGNSPLHF	TRBJ1-6	TRBV11-2	-
CASSARSNYGYTF	TRBJ1-2	TRBV25-1	-
CASSQEAGGVFDEQYF	TRBJ2-7	TRBV3-1	TRBD1
CASIILRGANGKLFF	TRBJ1-4	TRBV6-1	-